This record looks at one T cell receptor (beta chain) sequence and its context. This table comes from immunoSEQ multiplex PCR, and its TCRdb copy is limited to in-frame clones, with some not included. The repertoire includes a few hundred thousand clones, less than 85% of them detected once, and about 5% sits in the top ten. The entry originates in a study of blood T cell repertoires in COVID-19. At the level of the study: Sites in the United States, Italy and Spain provided acute and convalescent COVID-19 samples.

CDR3 length: 14 amino acids. Looked up from germline, CDR1 is MNHEY and CDR2 is SVGAGI. V gave up 6 bases and J gave up 4 bases; unmatched junction bases: 5. V usage is TRBV6-5 and J usage is TRBJ2-7; 11 bases fit TRBD1. The clonotype comes from a man aged 60 to 69 who had recovered from COVID-19. Source material: peripheral blood. The CDR3: CASSRDRGWYEQYF. CDR3 DNA: TGTGCCAGCAGCCGGGACAGGGGGTGGTACGAGCAGTACTTC.